The clone carrying this T cell receptor (beta chain) was seen more than once but under ten times. Its antigen remains unidentified. TCRdb analysed the reads with MiXCR anew, one entry per CDR3 protein. This table holds 200,000 to 250,000 distinct CDR3 sequences, about 38% found once. This entry belongs to a study of T cell repertoires in cytomegalovirus infection. Germline V lookup: CDR1 SGHRS, CDR2 YFSETQ. The ends were cut back, 2 bases at V and 2 bases at J, with 11 bases in the middle. CDR3 length: 14 amino acids. This sequence originates from a human donor in good health (CMV status not recorded). Some clones in this sample may be carry-over from other donors' samples. The chain couples TRBV5-1 to TRBJ2-7, with D hard to call. The starting material was CD8+ T cells from cultured PBMCs, obtained from culture after CMV antigen stimulation. CDR3: CASSLGRYPYEQYF. CDR3 sequence (DNA): TGCGCCAGCAGCTTAGGTCGGTATCCCTACGAGCAGTACTTC. Complete variable domain (other parts from reference TRBV5-1 and TRBJ2-7): KAGVTQTPRYLIKTRGQQVTLSCSPISGHRSVSWYQQTPGQGLQFLFEYFSETQRNKGNFPGRFSGRQFSNSRSEMNVSTLELGDSALYLCASSLGRYPYEQYFGPGTRLTVT.